This T cell receptor beta chain was identified during a study of CD8+ T cells in alopecia areata. This clone was picked up a small number of times. From germline, CDR1 is SGDLS and CDR2 YYNGEE. The CDR3 runs to 12 residues. Trimming took 5 bases from V and 2 from J, leaving 4 bases between them. Treatment meaning: oral pan-JAK inhibitor, 5-10 mg twice daily. PBMCs provided sorted CD4+ and CD8+ T cells. Following extraction, RNA underwent reverse transcription to cDNA, which served as the sequencing template. TCRdb's table, derived via immunoSEQ multiplex PCR, lists solely in-frame clones and lacks some. The sample has 150,000 to 200,000 clones, 60% seen once.

This receptor was identified in a human donor with alopecia areata. This chain links TRBV9 with TRBJ1-4; D unresolved. Source: CD4+ T cells sorted from blood, taken at week 24, from a patient treated with tofacitinib. CDR3 residues: CASSDTNEKLFF. The DNA of the CDR3 is TGTGCCAGCAGTGACACTAATGAAAAACTGTTTTTT.